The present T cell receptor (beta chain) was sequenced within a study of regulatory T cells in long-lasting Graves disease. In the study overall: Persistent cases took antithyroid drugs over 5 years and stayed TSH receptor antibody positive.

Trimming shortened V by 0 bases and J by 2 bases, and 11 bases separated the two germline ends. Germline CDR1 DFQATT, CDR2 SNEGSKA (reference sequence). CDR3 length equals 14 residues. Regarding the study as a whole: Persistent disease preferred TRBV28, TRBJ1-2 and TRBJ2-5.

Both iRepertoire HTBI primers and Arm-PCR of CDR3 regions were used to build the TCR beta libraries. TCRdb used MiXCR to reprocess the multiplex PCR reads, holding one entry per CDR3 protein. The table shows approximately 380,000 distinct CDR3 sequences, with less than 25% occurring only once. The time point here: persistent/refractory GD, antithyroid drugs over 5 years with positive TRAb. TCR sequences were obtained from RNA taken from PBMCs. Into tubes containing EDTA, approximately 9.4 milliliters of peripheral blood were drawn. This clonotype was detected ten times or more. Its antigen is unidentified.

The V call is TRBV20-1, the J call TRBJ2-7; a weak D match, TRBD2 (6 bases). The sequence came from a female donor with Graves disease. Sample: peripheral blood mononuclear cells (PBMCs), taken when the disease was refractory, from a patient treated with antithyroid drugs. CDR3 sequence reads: CSARDAGPPYEQYF. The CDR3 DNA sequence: TGCAGTGCTAGAGATGCGGGGCCGCCCTACGAGCAGTACTTC.